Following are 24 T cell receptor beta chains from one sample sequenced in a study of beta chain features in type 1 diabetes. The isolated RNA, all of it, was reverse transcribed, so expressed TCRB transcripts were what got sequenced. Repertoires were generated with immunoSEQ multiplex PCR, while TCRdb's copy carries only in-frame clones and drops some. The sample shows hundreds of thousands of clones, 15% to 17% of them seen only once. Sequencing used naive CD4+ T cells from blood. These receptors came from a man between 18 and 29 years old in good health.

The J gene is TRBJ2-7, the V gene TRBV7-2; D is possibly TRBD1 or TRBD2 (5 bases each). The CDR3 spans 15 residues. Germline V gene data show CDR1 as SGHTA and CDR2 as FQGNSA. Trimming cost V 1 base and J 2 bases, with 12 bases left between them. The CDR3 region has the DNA TGTGCCAGCAGCTTAGTACTCAGGGACGCCTACGAGCAGTACTTC. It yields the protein CASSLVLRDAYEQYF.

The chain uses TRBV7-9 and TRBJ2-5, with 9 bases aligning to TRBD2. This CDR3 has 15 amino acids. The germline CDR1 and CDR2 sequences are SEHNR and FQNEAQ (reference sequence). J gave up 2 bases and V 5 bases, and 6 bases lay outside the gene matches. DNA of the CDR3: TGTGCCAGCAGCCCCCAAGCGGGAGGACAAGAGACCCAGTACTTC. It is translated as CASSPQAGGQETQYF.

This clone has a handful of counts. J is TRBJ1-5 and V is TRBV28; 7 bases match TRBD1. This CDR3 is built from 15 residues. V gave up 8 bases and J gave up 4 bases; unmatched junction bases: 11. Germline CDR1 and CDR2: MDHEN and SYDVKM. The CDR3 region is CASHYRDRLNQPQHF. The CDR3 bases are TGTGCCAGCCATTACCGGGACAGACTAAATCAGCCCCAGCATTTT. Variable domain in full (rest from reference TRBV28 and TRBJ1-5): DVKVTQSSRYLVKRTGEKVFLECVQDMDHENMFWYRQDPGLGLRLIYFSYDVKMKEKGDIPEGYSVSREKKERFSLILESASTNQTSMYLCASHYRDRLNQPQHFGDGTRLSIL.

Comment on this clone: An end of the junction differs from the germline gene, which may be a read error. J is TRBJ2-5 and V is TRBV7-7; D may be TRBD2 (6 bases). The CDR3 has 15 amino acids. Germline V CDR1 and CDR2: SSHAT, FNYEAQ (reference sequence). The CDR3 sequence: CASSLRAGEQETQYF. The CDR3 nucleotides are TGTGCTAGCAGCTTAAGAGCGGGCGAACAAGAGACCCAGTACTTC.

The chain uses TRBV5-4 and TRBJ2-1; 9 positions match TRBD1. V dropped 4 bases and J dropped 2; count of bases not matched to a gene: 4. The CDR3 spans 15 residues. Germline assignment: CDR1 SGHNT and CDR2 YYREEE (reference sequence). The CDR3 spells CASSTGTGTYNEQFF. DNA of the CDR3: TGTGCCAGCAGCACCGGGACAGGGACCTACAATGAGCAGTTCTTC. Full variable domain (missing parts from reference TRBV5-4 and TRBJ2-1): ETGVTQSPTHLIKTRGQQVTLRCSSQSGHNTVSWYQQALGQGPQFIFQYYREEENGRGNFPPRFSGLQFPNYSSELNVNALELDDSALYLCASSTGTGTYNEQFFGPGTRLTVL.

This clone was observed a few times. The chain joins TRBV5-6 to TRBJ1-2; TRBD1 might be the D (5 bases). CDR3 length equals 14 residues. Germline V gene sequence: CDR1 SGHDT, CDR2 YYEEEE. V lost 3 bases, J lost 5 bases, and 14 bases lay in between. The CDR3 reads CASSSRRQGYGYTF. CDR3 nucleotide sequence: TGTGCCAGCAGCTCCCGGCGGCAGGGTTATGGCTACACCTTC.

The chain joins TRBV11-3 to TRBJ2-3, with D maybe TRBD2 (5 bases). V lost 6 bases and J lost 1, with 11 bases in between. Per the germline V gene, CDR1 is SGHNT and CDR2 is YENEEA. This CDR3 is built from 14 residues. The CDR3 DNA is TGTGCCAGCAGTCGCGGACTGGGCACAGATACGCAGTATTTT. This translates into CASSRGLGTDTQYF. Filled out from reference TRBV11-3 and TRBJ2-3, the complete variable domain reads EAGVVQSPRYKIIEKKQPVAFWCNPISGHNTLYWYLQNLGQGPELLIRYENEEAVDDSQLPKDRFSAERLKGVDSTLKIQPAELGDSAVYLCASSRGLGTDTQYFGPGTRLTVL.

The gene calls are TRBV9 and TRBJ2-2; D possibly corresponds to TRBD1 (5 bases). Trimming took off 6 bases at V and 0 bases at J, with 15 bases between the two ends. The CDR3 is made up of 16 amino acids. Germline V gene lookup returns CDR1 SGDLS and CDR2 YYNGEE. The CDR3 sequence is CASKGDTTANTGELFF. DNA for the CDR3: TGTGCCAGCAAAGGGGATACGACGGCGAACACCGGGGAGCTGTTTTTT.

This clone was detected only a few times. This CDR3 reads CSPWGDTEAFF. The CDR3 nucleotides are TGCAGCCCCTGGGGGGACACTGAAGCTTTCTTT. This rearrangement joins TRBV20-1 to TRBJ1-1; D is perhaps TRBD1 (5 bases). Germline CDR1 and CDR2: DFQATT and SNEGSKA (reference sequence). CDR3 length: 11 residues.

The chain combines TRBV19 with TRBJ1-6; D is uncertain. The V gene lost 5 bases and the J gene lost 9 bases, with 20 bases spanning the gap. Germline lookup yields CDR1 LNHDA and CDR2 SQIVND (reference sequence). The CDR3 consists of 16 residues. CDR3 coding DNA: TGTGCCAGTAGTCCCGTAGGAGAGGCTTTGAGTTCACCCCTCCACTTT. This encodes CASSPVGEALSSPLHF.

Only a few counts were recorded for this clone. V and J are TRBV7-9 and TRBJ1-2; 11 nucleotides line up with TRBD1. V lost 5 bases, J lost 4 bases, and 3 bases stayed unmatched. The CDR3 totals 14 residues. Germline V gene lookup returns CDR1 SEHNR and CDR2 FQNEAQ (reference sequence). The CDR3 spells CASSAGQGAYGYTF. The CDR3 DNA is TGTGCCAGCAGCGCAGGACAGGGGGCCTATGGCTACACCTTC.

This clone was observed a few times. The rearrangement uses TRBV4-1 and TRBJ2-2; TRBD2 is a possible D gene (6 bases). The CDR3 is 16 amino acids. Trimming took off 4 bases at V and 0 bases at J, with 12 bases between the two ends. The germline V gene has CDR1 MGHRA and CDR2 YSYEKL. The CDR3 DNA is TGCGCCAGCAGCCCCCTCTGGGGGGCGAACACCGGGGAGCTGTTTTTT. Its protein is CASSPLWGANTGELFF.

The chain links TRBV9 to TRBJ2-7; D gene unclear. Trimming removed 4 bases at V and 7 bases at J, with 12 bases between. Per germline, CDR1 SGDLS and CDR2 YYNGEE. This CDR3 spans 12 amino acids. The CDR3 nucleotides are TGTGCCAGCAGCCTGTCCGGTTTAGAGCAGTACTTC. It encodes CASSLSGLEQYF.

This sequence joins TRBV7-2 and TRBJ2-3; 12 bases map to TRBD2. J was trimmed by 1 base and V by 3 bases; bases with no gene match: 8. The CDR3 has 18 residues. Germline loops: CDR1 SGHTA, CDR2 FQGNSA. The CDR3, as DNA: TGTGCCAGCAGCTTGAGGACTAGCGGGACAAGGCGCACAGATACGCAGTATTTT. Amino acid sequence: CASSLRTSGTRRTDTQYF.

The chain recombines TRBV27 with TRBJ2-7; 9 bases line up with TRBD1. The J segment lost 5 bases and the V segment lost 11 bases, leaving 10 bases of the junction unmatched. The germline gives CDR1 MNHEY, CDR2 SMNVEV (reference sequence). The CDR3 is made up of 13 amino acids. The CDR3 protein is CASRTGAKDEQYF. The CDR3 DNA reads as TGTGCCTCTAGGACAGGGGCGAAGGACGAGCAGTACTTC.

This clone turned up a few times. The CDR3 coding sequence is TGCAGCGTTGCCCCGTACAGAAAAATCTATGGCTACACCTTC. Protein product: CSVAPYRKIYGYTF. V usage is TRBV29-1 and J usage is TRBJ1-2; D ambiguous. Germline values: CDR1 SQVTM, CDR2 ANQGSEA. The V end was cut by 4 bases, the J end by 4 bases, with 16 bases between. The CDR3 runs to 14 residues.

DNA of the CDR3: TGTGCCAGCAGCCGACCAGGGGCGGGGAACACTGAAGCTTTCTTT. Its protein is CASSRPGAGNTEAFF. The chain combines TRBV9 with TRBJ1-1, with D possibly being TRBD1 (6 bases). The germline V gene encodes CDR1 SGDLS and CDR2 YYNGEE. The CDR3 spans 15 residues. V dropped 4 bases and J dropped 1 base, with 14 bases sitting between them.

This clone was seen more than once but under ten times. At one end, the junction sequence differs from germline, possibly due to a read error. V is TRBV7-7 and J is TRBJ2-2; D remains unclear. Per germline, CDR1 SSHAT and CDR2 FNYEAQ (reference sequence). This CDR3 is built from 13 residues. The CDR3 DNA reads TGTGCTAGCAGTCCAAGAGAAGCCGGGGAGCTGTTTTTT. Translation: CASSPREAGELFF.

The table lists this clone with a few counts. The CDR3 nucleotides are TGTGCCAACTGGGACAGAAACACCGGGGAGCTGTTTTTT. This translates into CANWDRNTGELFF. The rearrangement uses TRBV28 and TRBJ2-2, with 7 bases that match TRBD1. Germline-derived CDR1 and CDR2 are MDHEN and SYDVKM. With 10 bases clipped from V and 2 bases from J, the junction kept 4 bases outside the gene matches. CDR3 size: 13 residues.

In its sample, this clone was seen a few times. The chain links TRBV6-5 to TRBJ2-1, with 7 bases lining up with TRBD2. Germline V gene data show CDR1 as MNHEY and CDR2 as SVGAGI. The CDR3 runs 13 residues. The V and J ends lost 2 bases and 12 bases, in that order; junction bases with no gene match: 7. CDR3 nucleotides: TGTGCCAGCAGTTACCGCGCGGGGGATCCGCAGTTCTTC. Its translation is CASSYRAGDPQFF.

The CDR3 is CASRLAGTYEQYF. CDR3 in DNA: TGTGCCAGCAGACTAGCGGGGACCTACGAGCAGTACTTC. The chain joins TRBV11-2 to TRBJ2-7; 10 bases line up with TRBD2. V shed 6 bases, J shed 2 bases, and the junction held 1 base outside the gene matches. The CDR3 contains 13 residues. CDR1 is SGHAT and CDR2 is FQNNGV in the germline V gene.

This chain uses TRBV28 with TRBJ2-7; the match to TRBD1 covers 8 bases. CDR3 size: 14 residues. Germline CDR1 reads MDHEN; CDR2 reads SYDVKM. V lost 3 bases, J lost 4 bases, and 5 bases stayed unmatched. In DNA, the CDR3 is TGTGCCAGCAGTTTTTGGACAGGGAGTTACGAGCAGTACTTC. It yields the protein CASSFWTGSYEQYF.

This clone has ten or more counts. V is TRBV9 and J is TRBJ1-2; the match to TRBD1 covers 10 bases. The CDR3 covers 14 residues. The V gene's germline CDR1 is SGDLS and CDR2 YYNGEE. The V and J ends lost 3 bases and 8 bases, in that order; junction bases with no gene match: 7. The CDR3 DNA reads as TGTGCCAGCAGCGGATCCGGGACAGGGGCCGGCTACACCTTC. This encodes CASSGSGTGAGYTF.

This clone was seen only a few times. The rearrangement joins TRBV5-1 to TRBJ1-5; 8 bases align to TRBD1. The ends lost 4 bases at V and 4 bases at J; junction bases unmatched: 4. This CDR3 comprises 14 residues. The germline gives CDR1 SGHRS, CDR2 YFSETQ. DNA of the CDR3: TGCGCCAGCAGCCCGGGACAGGTAAATCAGCCCCAGCATTTT. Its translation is CASSPGQVNQPQHF.